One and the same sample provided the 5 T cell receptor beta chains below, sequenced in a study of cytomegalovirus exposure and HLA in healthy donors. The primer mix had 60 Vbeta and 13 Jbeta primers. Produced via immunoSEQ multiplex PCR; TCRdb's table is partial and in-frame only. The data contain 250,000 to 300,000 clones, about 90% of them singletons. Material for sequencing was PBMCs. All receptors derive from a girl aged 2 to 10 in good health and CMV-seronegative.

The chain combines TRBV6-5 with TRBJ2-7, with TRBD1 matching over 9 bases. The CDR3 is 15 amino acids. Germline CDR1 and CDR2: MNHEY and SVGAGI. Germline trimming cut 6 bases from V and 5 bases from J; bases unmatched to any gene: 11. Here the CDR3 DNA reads TGTGCCAGCAGCGGCTCCGGGACAGGGTTCCACGAGCAGTACTTC. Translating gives CASSGSGTGFHEQYF.

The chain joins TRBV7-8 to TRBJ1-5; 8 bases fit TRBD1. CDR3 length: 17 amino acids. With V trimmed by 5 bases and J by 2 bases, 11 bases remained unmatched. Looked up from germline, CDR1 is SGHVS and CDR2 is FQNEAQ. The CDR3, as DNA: TGTGCCAGCAGCCCCGCGACAGGGGTTGTTGGCAATCAGCCCCAGCATTTT. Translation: CASSPATGVVGNQPQHF.

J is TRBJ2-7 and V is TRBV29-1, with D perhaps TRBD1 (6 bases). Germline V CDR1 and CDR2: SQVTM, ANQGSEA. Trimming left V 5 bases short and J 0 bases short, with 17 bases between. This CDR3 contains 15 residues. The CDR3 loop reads CSVIRRDKSSYEQYF. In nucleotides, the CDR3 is TGCAGCGTTATACGCCGGGACAAGAGCTCCTACGAGCAGTACTTC.

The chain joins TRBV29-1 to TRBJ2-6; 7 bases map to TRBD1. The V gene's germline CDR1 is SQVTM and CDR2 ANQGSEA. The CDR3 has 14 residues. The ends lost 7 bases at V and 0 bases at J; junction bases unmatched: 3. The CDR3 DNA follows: TGCAGCGGGGGACAGTTCTCTGGGGCCAACGTCCTGACTTTC. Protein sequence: CSGGQFSGANVLTF.

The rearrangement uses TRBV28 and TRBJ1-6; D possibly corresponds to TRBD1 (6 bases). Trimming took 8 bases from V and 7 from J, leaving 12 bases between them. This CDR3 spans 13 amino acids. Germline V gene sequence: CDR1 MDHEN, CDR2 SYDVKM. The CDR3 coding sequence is TGTGCCAGCCTTAGGGGGGGGAATTCACCCCTCCACTTT. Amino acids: CASLRGGNSPLHF.